These 32 T cell receptor beta chains came from one sample sequenced in a study of blood T cells in healthy people across ages. The second PCR ran about 6 to 12 cycles with a sample-barcoded 5' primer and J-beta primers. TCRdb independently ran MiXCR on the 5' RACE reads; one entry per CDR3 protein. Here the sample spans 500,000 to 700,000 distinct CDR3 sequences, approximately 30% being singletons. Material for sequencing was blood. These receptors all stem from an elderly woman in good health.

This clonotype has ten or more counts. The genes are TRBV7-2 and TRBJ2-1, with 12 bases identical to TRBD2. The V gene end was trimmed by 0 bases and the J gene end by 5 bases; junction bases not matched to a gene: 8. The CDR3 contains 18 residues. Germline V gene data show CDR1 as SGHTA and CDR2 as FQGNSA. CDR3 DNA sequence: TGTGCCAGCAGCTTAGCGTACCAACTAGCGGGGGGAAACAATGAGCAGTTCTTC. It specifies CASSLAYQLAGGNNEQFF.

This clonotype was recorded many times. The rearrangement uses TRBV20-1 and TRBJ1-4, with a possible D match to TRBD1 (6 bases). The CDR3 has 12 residues. V was clipped by 3 bases and J by 16 bases, with 18 bases between them. Germline lookup yields CDR1 DFQATT and CDR2 SNEGSKA (reference sequence). CDR3: CSASGVRDTQFF. The CDR3 DNA reads TGCAGTGCTAGCGGGGTTAGGGACACTCAGTTTTTT.

This clonotype has ten or more counts. The V gene is TRBV7-2, the J gene TRBJ2-1, with TRBD2 as a possible D gene (6 bases). CDR1 SGHTA and CDR2 FQGNSA come from the germline V gene. Trimming stripped 4 bases from V and 9 bases from J, with 13 bases between. The CDR3 spans 13 residues. CDR3 coding DNA: TGTGCCAGCAGCTCCTCCAGGGAGGCTGAGCAGTTCTTC. Translation gives CASSSSREAEQFF. Full variable domain (missing parts from reference TRBV7-2 and TRBJ2-1): GAGVSQSPSNKVTEKGKDVELRCDPISGHTALYWYRQSLGQGLEFLIYFQGNSAPDKSGLPSDRFSAERTGGSVSTLTIQRTQQEDSAVYLCASSSSREAEQFFGPGTRLTVL.

V and J are TRBV7-2 and TRBJ2-1, with a possible D match to TRBD2 (6 bases). Trimming removed 7 bases at V and 5 bases at J, with 15 bases between. Germline CDR1 is SGHTA and CDR2 is FQGNSA. This CDR3 spans 14 amino acids. The CDR3 sequence: CASIRLGPHNEQFF. CDR3 nucleotides: TGTGCCAGCATCCGACTAGGGCCACACAATGAGCAGTTCTTC.

The chain joins TRBV4-1 to TRBJ2-1, with D hard to call. Germline assignment: CDR1 MGHRA and CDR2 YSYEKL. V was pared by 0 bases and J by 4 bases, with 13 bases between. The CDR3 sequence is 16 residues long. The CDR3 nucleotides read TGCGCCAGCAGCCAAGACGTGGCGTCAGCGTACAATGAGCAGTTCTTC. Protein sequence: CASSQDVASAYNEQFF.

With regard to this clonotype: This could be a read error, since a much larger clone is one nucleotide away. The V and J genes are TRBV20-1 and TRBJ2-7; no reliable D call. Trimming left V 0 bases short and J 7 bases short, with 13 bases between. Germline assignment: CDR1 DFQATT and CDR2 SNEGSKA (reference sequence). CDR3 length: 13 amino acids. The CDR3, as DNA: TGCAGTGCTAGAGAAACACGGAGAGAGGAGCAGTACTTC. It encodes CSARETRREEQYF.

At least ten counts were recorded for this clonotype. The chain has TRBV6-2 or TRBV6-3 and TRBJ1-4; no clear D. CDR1 is MNHEY and CDR2 is SVGEGT in the germline V gene. CDR3 length equals 14 residues. V was shortened by 7 bases and J by 4 bases, with 13 bases between the two germline ends. CDR3 coding DNA: TGTGCCAGCACCGATTCCGGCCGTAATGAAAAACTGTTTTTT. Encoded protein: CASTDSGRNEKLFF.

This rearrangement joins TRBV20-1 to TRBJ2-7; perhaps TRBD2 as D (6 bases). Trimming took off 0 bases at V and 2 bases at J, with 20 bases between the two ends. In germline, CDR1 is DFQATT, CDR2 SNEGSKA (reference sequence). The CDR3 loop spans 17 amino acids. CDR3 in amino acids: CSARDQARSGKTYEQYF. CDR3 DNA sequence: TGCAGTGCTAGAGATCAAGCCCGTAGCGGCAAGACCTACGAGCAGTACTTC.

There are many counts of this clonotype. The chain carries TRBV7-3 and TRBJ2-3; 11 positions agree with TRBD2. Germline V lookup: CDR1 SGHTA, CDR2 FQGTGA. Trimming at V came to 3 bases and at J to 5 bases, leaving 10 bases not matched to a gene. CDR3 length equals 17 residues. The DNA for the CDR3 is TGTGCCAGCAGCTTCGCCTTTAGCGGGGGGGCGGGAGATACGCAGTATTTT. Its translation: CASSFAFSGGAGDTQYF.

The sample holds one count of this clonotype. The V and J genes are TRBV30 and TRBJ1-5; no clear D gene. Germline lookup yields CDR1 GTSNPN and CDR2 SVGIG (reference sequence). The CDR3 totals 12 residues. V lost 6 bases and J lost 3, with 9 bases in between. The CDR3 region has the DNA TGTGCCTGTACCCACGACAATCAGCCCCAGCATTTT. This codes for CACTHDNQPQHF.

About this clonotype: A much more abundant neighbour one base away suggests this may be a read error. CDR3 protein: CSARDYRGPNHGYTF. In nucleotides, the CDR3 is TGCAGTGCTAGAGACTACAGGGGGCCTAACCATGGCTACACCTTC. The rearrangement uses TRBV20-1 and TRBJ1-2, with 9 bases lining up with TRBD1. The CDR3 runs to 15 residues. CDR1 and CDR2 (germline): DFQATT, SNEGSKA (reference sequence).

This clonotype was seen only a few times. V and J are TRBV29-1 and TRBJ2-7; 8 nucleotides match TRBD2. Germline trimming cut 7 bases from V and 7 bases from J; bases unmatched to any gene: 18. The CDR3 runs 15 residues. Germline lookup yields CDR1 SQVTM and CDR2 ANQGSEA. CDR3 amino acids: CSAAGGGLPYNEQYF. Here the CDR3 DNA reads TGCAGCGCCGCTGGCGGGGGGCTTCCCTACAATGAGCAGTACTTC.

The V and J genes are TRBV3-1 and TRBJ1-6; 11 nucleotides match TRBD1. V gave up 3 bases and J gave up 9 bases; unmatched junction bases: 1. This CDR3 region has 14 residues. CDR1 and CDR2 from the germline V gene are LGHDT and YNNKEL (reference sequence). The CDR3: CASSHGTGGSPLHF. In DNA form, the CDR3 reads TGTGCCAGCAGCCACGGGACAGGGGGTTCACCCCTCCACTTT.

A few counts support this clonotype. V and J are TRBV2 and TRBJ2-2; maybe TRBD1 (5 bases). CDR1 and CDR2 from the germline V gene are SNHLY and FYNNEI. The CDR3 is made up of 14 amino acids. Trimming took 4 bases from V and 0 from J, leaving 6 bases between them. Written as DNA, the CDR3 is TGTGCCAGCAGTGGACAGCCGAACACCGGGGAGCTGTTTTTT. It is translated as CASSGQPNTGELFF.

On this clonotype: One base away lies a much larger clone, so this may be a sequencing read error. The chain recombines TRBV28 with TRBJ2-5, with D possibly TRBD1 on 6 matching bases. The V gene's germline CDR1 is MDHEN and CDR2 SYDVKM. The ends were cut back, 10 bases at V and 11 bases at J, with 17 bases in the middle. CDR3 length: 11 amino acids. The CDR3: CAIQGRGEQYF. Written as DNA, the CDR3 is TGTGCCATACAGGGTAGGGGTGAGCAGTACTTC.

The chain is built from TRBV7-9 and TRBJ2-2; D is unresolved. Per the germline V gene, CDR1 is SEHNR and CDR2 is FQNEAQ (reference sequence). This CDR3 region has 15 residues. The germline V and J ends were trimmed by 6 bases and 4 bases, with 15 bases remaining between them. This CDR3 reads CASSSARVGTGELFF. Written as DNA, the CDR3 is TGTGCCAGCAGTTCGGCCCGAGTCGGCACCGGGGAGCTGTTTTTT. Combining the CDR3 with reference TRBV7-9 and TRBJ2-2 gives the whole variable domain DTGVSQNPRHKITKRGQNVTFRCDPISEHNRLYWYRQTLGQGPEFLTYFQNEAQLEKSRLLSDRFSAERPKGSFSTLEIQRTEQGDSAMYLCASSSARVGTGELFFGEGSRLTVL.

A word on this clonotype: Since a much larger clone is just one base distant, this may be a read error. The V call is TRBV7-2, the J call TRBJ1-2, with D hard to call. The length of the CDR3 is 14 residues. Deletions cut 1 base from V and 7 bases from J, with 13 bases between. CDR1 and CDR2 from the germline V gene are SGHTA and FQGNSA. The CDR3 DNA follows: TGTGCCAGCAGCTTAGGTGGTTCAGGAGCTGGCTACACCTTC. As protein: CASSLGGSGAGYTF.

To note about this clonotype: One base away lies a much larger clone, so this may be a sequencing read error. The chain links TRBV12-3 or TRBV12-4 to TRBJ2-3, with D possibly being TRBD2 (6 bases). The CDR3 is 11 amino acids. Trimming shortened V by 1 base and J by 14 bases, and 10 bases separated the two germline ends. The CDR3 DNA is TGTGCCAGCAGTTTAGGAGGGGAGGTGTATTTT. Translating gives CASSLGGEVYF.

V is TRBV20-1 and J is TRBJ2-7, with 8 bases aligning to TRBD2. The junction had 8 bases not matched to a gene; V was cut back by 3 bases and J by 7 bases. The CDR3 spans 13 residues. Germline CDR1 reads DFQATT; CDR2 reads SNEGSKA (reference sequence). CDR3 loop: CSARETSDYEQYF. The CDR3 DNA is TGCAGTGCTAGGGAGACTAGCGACTATGAGCAGTACTTC.

This clonotype was found a few times. The gene calls are TRBV6-2 or TRBV6-3 and TRBJ2-6; no definite D call. Deletions cut 8 bases from V and 4 bases from J, with 15 bases between. CDR3 length equals 15 residues. Germline lookup yields CDR1 MNHEY and CDR2 SVGEGT. CDR3 residues: CASRRTQSGANVLTF. As DNA, the CDR3 is TGTGCCAGCCGACGGACCCAGAGCGGGGCCAACGTCCTGACTTTC.

This clonotype was recorded at least ten times. The chain links TRBV30 to TRBJ1-1; 9 bases are a match to TRBD1. The CDR3 covers 14 residues. The J segment lost 3 bases and the V segment lost 0 bases, leaving 2 bases of the junction unmatched. Germline V lookup: CDR1 GTSNPN, CDR2 SVGIG (reference sequence). The CDR3 nucleotides read TGTGCCTGGAGTGTTCGGACAGGGGACACTGAAGCTTTCTTT. Its translation: CAWSVRTGDTEAFF.

In its sample, this clonotype was seen many times. This chain links TRBV12-3 or TRBV12-4 with TRBJ2-5; D might be TRBD1 (8 bases). V was clipped by 5 bases and J by 5 bases, with 21 bases between them. This CDR3 contains 16 residues. This chain's CDR3 is CASSMRRQGRAETQYF. CDR3 nucleotide sequence: TGTGCCAGCAGTATGAGGAGACAGGGGAGGGCGGAGACCCAGTACTTC.

This sequence joins TRBV3-1 and TRBJ2-5; D unresolved. Trimming pared 2 bases from V and 11 bases from J, leaving 15 bases between. The germline V gene encodes CDR1 LGHDT and CDR2 YNNKEL (reference sequence). This CDR3 has 13 residues. CDR3 sequence: CASSQIRVHEQYF. DNA for the CDR3: TGTGCCAGCAGCCAAATACGGGTCCATGAGCAGTACTTC.

Comment on this clonotype: The junction differs from germline at one of its ends, possibly a read error. The chain is built from TRBV6-5 and TRBJ2-2, with a possible D match to TRBD2 (6 bases). The CDR3 is made up of 15 amino acids. The V gene's germline CDR1 is MNHEY and CDR2 SVGAGI. The CDR3 here is CASREPGRATGGLFF. CDR3 DNA sequence: TGTGCCAGCAGGGAACCGGGCAGGGCAACCGGGGGGCTGTTTTTT.

V gene TRBV7-2 combines with J gene TRBJ1-2; D is unresolved. V shed 0 bases and J shed 5 bases, with 7 bases lying between them. The CDR3 sequence is 13 residues long. The germline gives CDR1 SGHTA, CDR2 FQGNSA. The CDR3 bases are TGTGCCAGCAGCTTAGCGCGGCAGTATGGCTACACCTTC. As protein: CASSLARQYGYTF. Based on the CDR3 plus reference TRBV7-2 and TRBJ1-2, the full variable domain is GAGVSQSPSNKVTEKGKDVELRCDPISGHTALYWYRQSLGQGLEFLIYFQGNSAPDKSGLPSDRFSAERTGGSVSTLTIQRTQQEDSAVYLCASSLARQYGYTFGSGTRLTVV.

A few counts support this clonotype. Since a much larger clone is just one base distant, this may be a read error. The chain recombines TRBV9 with TRBJ2-1; TRBD2 matches at 11 bases. The DNA end is more similar to TRBJ2-7, so the J call may be wrong. Germline lookup yields CDR1 SGDLS and CDR2 YYNGEE. The CDR3 spans 18 residues. CDR3 in amino acids: CASSVVVAGGPSYNEQYF. CDR3 bases: TGTGCCAGCAGCGTAGTGGTAGCGGGGGGGCCGTCCTACAATGAGCAGTACTTC.

The rearrangement links TRBV20-1 to TRBJ2-5, with TRBD1 matching over 8 bases. Germline V CDR1 and CDR2: DFQATT, SNEGSKA (reference sequence). V gave up 4 bases and J gave up 11 bases; unmatched junction bases: 12. There are 13 residues in the CDR3. The CDR3: CSAMDRDTGEQYF. The CDR3 DNA reads TGCAGTGCTATGGACAGGGACACAGGGGAGCAGTACTTC.

This clonotype was detected only a few times. This rearrangement joins TRBV2 to TRBJ1-2; 10 nucleotides align to TRBD1. After removal of 7 bases from V and 0 bases from J, the junction contained 8 bases not matched to a gene. CDR3 length: 16 residues. Germline CDR1 is SNHLY and CDR2 is FYNNEI. The CDR3 bases are TGTGCCAGCATCCGCGGACAGGGGGAATCTAACTATGGCTACACCTTC. Translated, it gives CASIRGQGESNYGYTF.

Ten or more counts support this clonotype. This chain uses TRBV28 with TRBJ1-2; D is unclear. The CDR3 is made up of 11 amino acids. The V gene's germline CDR1 is MDHEN and CDR2 SYDVKM. V lost 3 bases to trimming and J lost 5 bases, with 4 bases between them. The CDR3 loop reads CASSLQYGYTF. The CDR3, as DNA: TGTGCCAGCAGTTTGCAGTATGGCTACACCTTC.

This clonotype showed up many times. The chain has TRBV14 and TRBJ2-1; 8 bases align to TRBD2. Germline V gene data show CDR1 as SGHDN and CDR2 as FVKESK. This CDR3 spans 13 amino acids. The junction had 4 bases not matched to a gene; V was cut back by 4 bases and J by 8 bases. The CDR3 is CASSRGLADEQFF. In DNA, the CDR3 is TGTGCCAGCAGCCGCGGACTAGCTGATGAGCAGTTCTTC.

The chain recombines TRBV12-3 or TRBV12-4 with TRBJ2-1, with D hard to call. V was cut by 5 bases and J by 0 bases, with 11 bases left in between. CDR3 size: 15 residues. The CDR3 DNA follows: TGTGCCAGCAGTCAGGACCCTAGCTCCTACAATGAGCAGTTCTTC. It translates to CASSQDPSSYNEQFF.

This clonotype was detected many times. The genes are TRBV20-1 and TRBJ1-5; 9 bases match TRBD1. Germline values: CDR1 DFQATT, CDR2 SNEGSKA (reference sequence). The CDR3 runs 14 residues. The chain's CDR3 is CSREGTGTGQPQHF. For the CDR3, the DNA is TGCAGCCGTGAAGGGACAGGGACTGGACAGCCCCAGCATTTT.